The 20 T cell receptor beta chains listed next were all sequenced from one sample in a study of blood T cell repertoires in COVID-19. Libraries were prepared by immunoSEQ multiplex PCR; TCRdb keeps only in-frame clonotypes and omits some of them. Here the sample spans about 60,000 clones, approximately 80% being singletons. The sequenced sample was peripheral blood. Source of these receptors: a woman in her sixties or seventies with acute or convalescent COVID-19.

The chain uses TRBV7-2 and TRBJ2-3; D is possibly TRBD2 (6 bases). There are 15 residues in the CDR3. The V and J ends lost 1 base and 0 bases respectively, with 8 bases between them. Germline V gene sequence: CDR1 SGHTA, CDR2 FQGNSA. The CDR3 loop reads CASSLVAASTDTQYF. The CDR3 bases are TGTGCCAGCAGCTTAGTAGCGGCTAGCACAGATACGCAGTATTTT.

The DNA for the CDR3 is TGTGCCACCAGCAGAGATGCCAGGGGGAATCAGCCCCAGCATTTT. Its protein product is CATSRDARGNQPQHF. The gene calls are TRBV15 and TRBJ1-5; 7 bases align to TRBD1. This CDR3 has 15 residues. V was clipped by 0 bases and J by 4 bases; unmatched bases: 3. Per the germline V gene, CDR1 is LNHNV and CDR2 is YYDKDF (reference sequence). The whole variable domain, remainder taken from reference TRBV15 and TRBJ1-5, is DAMVIQNPRYQVTQFGKPVTLSCSQTLNHNVMYWYQQKSSQAPKLLFHYYDKDFNNEADTPDNFQSRRPNTSFCFLDIRSPGLGDTAMYLCATSRDARGNQPQHFGDGTRLSIL.

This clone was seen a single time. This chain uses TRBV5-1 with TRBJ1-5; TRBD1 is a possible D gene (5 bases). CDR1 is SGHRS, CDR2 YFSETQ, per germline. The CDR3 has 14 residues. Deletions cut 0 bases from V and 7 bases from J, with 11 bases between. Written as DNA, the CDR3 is TGCGCCAGCAGCTTGGCCGTAGGGGAACAGCCCCAGCATTTT. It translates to CASSLAVGEQPQHF.

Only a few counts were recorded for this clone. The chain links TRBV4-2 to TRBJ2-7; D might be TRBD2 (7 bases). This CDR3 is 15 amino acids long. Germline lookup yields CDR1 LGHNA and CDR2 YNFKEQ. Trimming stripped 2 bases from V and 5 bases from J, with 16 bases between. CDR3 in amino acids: CASSQFWGGQNEQYF. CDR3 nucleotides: TGTGCCAGCAGCCAATTTTGGGGGGGGCAGAACGAGCAGTACTTC.

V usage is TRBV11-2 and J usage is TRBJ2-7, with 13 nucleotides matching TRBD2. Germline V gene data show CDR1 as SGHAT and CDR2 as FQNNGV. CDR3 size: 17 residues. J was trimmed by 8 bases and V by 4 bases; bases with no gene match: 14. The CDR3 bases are TGTGCCAGCAGCTCTAACGCGGGACTAGCGGGATTTTTGAAGCAGTACTTC. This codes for CASSSNAGLAGFLKQYF.

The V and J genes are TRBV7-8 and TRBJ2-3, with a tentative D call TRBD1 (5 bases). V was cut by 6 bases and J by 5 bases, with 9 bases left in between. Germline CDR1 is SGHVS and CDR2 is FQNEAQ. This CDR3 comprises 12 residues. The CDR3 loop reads CASRPGLDTQYF. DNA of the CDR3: TGTGCCAGCAGACCAGGGCTAGATACGCAGTATTTT.

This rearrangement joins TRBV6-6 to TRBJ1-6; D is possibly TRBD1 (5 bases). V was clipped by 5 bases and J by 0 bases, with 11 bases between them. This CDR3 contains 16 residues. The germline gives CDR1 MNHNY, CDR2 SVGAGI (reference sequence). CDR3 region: CASSRYRSSYNSPLHF. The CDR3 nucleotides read TGTGCCAGCAGTCGCTACAGGAGCTCCTATAATTCACCCCTCCACTTT.

CDR3 residues: CASSLNTGDRETQYF. Written as DNA, the CDR3 is TGTGCCAGCAGCTTAAACACAGGGGATCGAGAGACCCAGTACTTC. The rearrangement uses TRBV7-3 and TRBJ2-5, with 7 positions matching TRBD1. J was trimmed by 4 bases and V by 1 base; bases with no gene match: 6. The CDR3 consists of 15 residues. Germline assignment: CDR1 SGHTA and CDR2 FQGTGA.

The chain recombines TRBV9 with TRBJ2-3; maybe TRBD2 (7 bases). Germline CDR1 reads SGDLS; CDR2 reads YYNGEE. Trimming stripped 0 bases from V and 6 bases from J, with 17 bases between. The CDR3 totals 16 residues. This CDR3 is CASSVATYRGADTQYF. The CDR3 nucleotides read TGTGCCAGCAGCGTAGCTACCTATCGGGGGGCCGATACGCAGTATTTT.

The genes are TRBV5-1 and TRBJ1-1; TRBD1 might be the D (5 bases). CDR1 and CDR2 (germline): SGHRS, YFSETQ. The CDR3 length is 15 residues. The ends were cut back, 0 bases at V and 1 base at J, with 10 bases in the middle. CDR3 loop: CASSLEGVANTEAFF. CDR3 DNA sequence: TGCGCCAGCAGCTTGGAAGGGGTTGCGAACACTGAAGCTTTCTTT.

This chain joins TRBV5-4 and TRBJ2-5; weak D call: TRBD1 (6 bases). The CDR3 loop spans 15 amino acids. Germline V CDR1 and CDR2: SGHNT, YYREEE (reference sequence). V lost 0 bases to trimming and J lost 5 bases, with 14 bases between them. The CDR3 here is CASSLEAGVGETQYF. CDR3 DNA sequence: TGTGCCAGCAGCTTGGAGGCAGGGGTGGGCGAGACCCAGTACTTC.

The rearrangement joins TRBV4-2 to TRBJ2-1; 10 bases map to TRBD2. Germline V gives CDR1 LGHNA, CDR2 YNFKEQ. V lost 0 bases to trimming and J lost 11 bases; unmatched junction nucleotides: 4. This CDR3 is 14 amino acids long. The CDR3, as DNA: TGTGCCAGCAGCCAAGATAAGCGGGGGGGTAAGCAGTTCTTC. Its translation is CASSQDKRGGKQFF.

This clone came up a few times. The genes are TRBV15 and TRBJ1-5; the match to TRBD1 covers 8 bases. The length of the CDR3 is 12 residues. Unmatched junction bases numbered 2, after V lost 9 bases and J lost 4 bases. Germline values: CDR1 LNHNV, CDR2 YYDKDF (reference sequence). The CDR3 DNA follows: TGTGCCACACAGGGGGGAAATCAGCCCCAGCATTTT. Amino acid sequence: CATQGGNQPQHF.

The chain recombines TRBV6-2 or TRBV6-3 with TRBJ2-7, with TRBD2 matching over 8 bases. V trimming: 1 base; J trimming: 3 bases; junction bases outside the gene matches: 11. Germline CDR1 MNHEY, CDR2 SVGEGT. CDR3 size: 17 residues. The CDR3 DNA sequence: TGTGCCAGCAGTTACTTGATCGGCGGGGGGCCCATCTACGAGCAGTACTTC. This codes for CASSYLIGGGPIYEQYF.

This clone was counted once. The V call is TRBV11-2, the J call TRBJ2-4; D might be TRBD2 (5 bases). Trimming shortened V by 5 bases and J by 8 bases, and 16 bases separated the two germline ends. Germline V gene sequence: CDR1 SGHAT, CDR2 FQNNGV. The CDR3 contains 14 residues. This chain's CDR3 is CASSPGITADIQYF. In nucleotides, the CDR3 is TGTGCCAGCAGCCCGGGAATAACCGCGGACATTCAGTACTTC.

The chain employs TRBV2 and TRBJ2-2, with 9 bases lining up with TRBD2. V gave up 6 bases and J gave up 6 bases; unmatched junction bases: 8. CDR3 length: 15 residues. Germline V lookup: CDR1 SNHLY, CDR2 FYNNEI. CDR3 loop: CASRQTSGAPGELFF. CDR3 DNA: TGTGCCAGCAGACAGACTAGCGGAGCCCCCGGGGAGCTGTTTTTT.

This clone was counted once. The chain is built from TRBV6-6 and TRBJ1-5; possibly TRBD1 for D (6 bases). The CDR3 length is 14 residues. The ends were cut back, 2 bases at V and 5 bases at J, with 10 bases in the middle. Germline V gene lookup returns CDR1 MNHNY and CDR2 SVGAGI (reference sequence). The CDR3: CASSYGTSDQPQHF. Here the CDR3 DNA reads TGTGCCAGCAGTTACGGGACATCCGATCAGCCCCAGCATTTT.

The CDR3 region has the DNA TGCGCCAGCAGCCAAGACGGGTCAAAGGCAGCTGAAGCTTTCTTT. Its protein is CASSQDGSKAAEAFF. The rearrangement links TRBV4-3 to TRBJ1-1; D uncertain. With 0 bases removed from V and 6 bases from J, the gap between germline ends came to 14 bases. Germline loops: CDR1 LGHNA, CDR2 YSLEER. The CDR3 consists of 15 residues.

The CDR3 sequence is CASSNGGRAHQETQYF. In nucleotides, the CDR3 is TGTGCCAGCAGCAACGGGGGACGAGCTCACCAAGAGACCCAGTACTTC. The chain carries TRBV7-8 and TRBJ2-5; D might be TRBD2 (6 bases). The CDR3 contains 16 residues. The V and J ends lost 5 bases and 0 bases respectively, with 16 bases between them. Germline values: CDR1 SGHVS, CDR2 FQNEAQ.

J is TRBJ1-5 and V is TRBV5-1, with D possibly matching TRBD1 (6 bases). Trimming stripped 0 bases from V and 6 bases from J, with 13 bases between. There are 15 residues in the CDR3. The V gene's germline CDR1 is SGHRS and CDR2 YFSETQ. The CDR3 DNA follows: TGCGCCAGCAGCTTGGCCGGGGGGCAAGGTCAGCCCCAGCATTTT. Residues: CASSLAGGQGQPQHF.